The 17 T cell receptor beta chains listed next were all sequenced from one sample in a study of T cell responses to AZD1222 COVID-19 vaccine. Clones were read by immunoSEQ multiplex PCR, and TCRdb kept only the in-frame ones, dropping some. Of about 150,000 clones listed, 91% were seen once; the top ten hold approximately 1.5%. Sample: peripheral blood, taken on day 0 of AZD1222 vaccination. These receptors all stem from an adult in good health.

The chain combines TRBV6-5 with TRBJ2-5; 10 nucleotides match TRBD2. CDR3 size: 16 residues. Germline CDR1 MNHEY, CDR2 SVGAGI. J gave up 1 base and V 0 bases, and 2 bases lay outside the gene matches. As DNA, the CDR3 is TGTGCCAGCAGTTACTCAGCGGGGGGGGCCCAAGAGACCCAGTACTTC. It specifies CASSYSAGGAQETQYF.

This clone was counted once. CDR3 amino acids: CASSQVGGLYEQYF. The CDR3 DNA follows: TGTGCCAGCAGCCAAGTGGGAGGGTTGTACGAGCAGTACTTC. The chain combines TRBV14 with TRBJ2-7, with TRBD2 matching over 7 bases. The CDR3 covers 14 residues. Germline trimming cut 1 base from V and 4 bases from J; bases unmatched to any gene: 4. Germline V gene data show CDR1 as SGHDN and CDR2 as FVKESK.

The CDR3 region has the DNA TGTGCCAGCAGCTCCGGAAACACCATATATTTT. As protein: CASSSGNTIYF. The rearrangement joins TRBV5-8 to TRBJ1-3; no firm D call. CDR1 and CDR2 (germline): SGHTS, YDEGEE. The V end was cut by 3 bases, the J end by 4 bases, with 2 bases between. CDR3 length: 11 residues. The full variable domain, in which reference TRBV5-8 and TRBJ1-3 provide the parts outside the CDR3, is EAGVTQSPTHLIKTRGQQATLRCSPISGHTSVYWYQQALGLGLQFLLWYDEGEERNRGNFPPRFSGRQFPNYSSELNVNALELEDSALYLCASSSGNTIYFGEGSWLTVV.

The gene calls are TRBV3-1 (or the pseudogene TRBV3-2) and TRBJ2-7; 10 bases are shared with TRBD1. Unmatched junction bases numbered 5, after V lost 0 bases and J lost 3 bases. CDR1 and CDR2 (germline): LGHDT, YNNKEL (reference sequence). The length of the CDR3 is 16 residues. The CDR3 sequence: CASSQEVDRGYYEQYF. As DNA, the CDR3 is TGTGCCAGCAGCCAAGAAGTGGACAGGGGGTACTACGAGCAGTACTTC.

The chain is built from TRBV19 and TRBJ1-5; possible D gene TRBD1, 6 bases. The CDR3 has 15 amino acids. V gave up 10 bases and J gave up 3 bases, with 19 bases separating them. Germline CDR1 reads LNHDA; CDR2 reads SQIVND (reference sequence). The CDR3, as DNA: TGTGCCACAGACCAGGGGCGCCGCGACAATCAGCCCCAGCATTTT. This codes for CATDQGRRDNQPQHF.

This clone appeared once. The CDR3 spells CASSLAGQGIRGYTF. CDR3 bases: TGTGCCAGCAGCTTAGCCGGACAGGGGATCCGGGGCTACACCTTC. V usage is TRBV11-2 and J usage is TRBJ1-2; 9 nucleotides line up with TRBD1. Germline-derived CDR1 and CDR2 are SGHAT and FQNNGV. Unmatched junction bases numbered 8, after V lost 1 base and J lost 8 bases. The CDR3 extends over 15 amino acids.

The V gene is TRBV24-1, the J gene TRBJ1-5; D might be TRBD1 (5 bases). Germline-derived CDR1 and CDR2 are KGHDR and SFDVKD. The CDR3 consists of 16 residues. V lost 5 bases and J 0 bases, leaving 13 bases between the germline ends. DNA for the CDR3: TGTGCCACCAGTGCCGGGGCTGGATATAGCAATCAGCCCCAGCATTTT. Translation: CATSAGAGYSNQPQHF.

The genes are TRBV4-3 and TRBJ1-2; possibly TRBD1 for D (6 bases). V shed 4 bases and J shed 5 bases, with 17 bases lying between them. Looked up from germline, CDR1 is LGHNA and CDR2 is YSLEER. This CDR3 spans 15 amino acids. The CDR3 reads CASSPRGGAGYGYTF. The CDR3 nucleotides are TGCGCCAGCAGCCCCCGTGGGGGGGCGGGATATGGCTACACCTTC.

The CDR3 nucleotides are TGTGCCAGCAGTTTATTGCAGGGGGCATGGGAGCAGTACTTC. It specifies CASSLLQGAWEQYF. The chain is built from TRBV28 and TRBJ2-7; 8 positions agree with TRBD1. The CDR3 totals 14 residues. Germline trimming cut 1 base from V and 7 bases from J; bases unmatched to any gene: 6. The germline V gene has CDR1 MDHEN and CDR2 SYDVKM.

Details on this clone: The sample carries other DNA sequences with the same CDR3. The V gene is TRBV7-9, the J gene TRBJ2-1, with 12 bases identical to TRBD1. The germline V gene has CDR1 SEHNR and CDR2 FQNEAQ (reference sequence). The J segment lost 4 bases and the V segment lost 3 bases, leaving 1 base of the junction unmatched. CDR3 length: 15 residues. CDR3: CASSLGQGAYNEQFF. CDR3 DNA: TGTGCCAGCAGCTTGGGACAGGGGGCTTACAATGAGCAGTTCTTC.

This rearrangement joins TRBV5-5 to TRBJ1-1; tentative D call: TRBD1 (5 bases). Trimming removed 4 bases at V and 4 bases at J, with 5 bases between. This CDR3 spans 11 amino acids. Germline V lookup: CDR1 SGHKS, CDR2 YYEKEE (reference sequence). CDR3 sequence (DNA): TGTGCCAGCAGCCAGGGCACTGAAGCTTTCTTT. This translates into CASSQGTEAFF. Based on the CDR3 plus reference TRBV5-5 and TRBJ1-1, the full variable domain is DAGVTQSPTHLIKTRGQQVTLRCSPISGHKSVSWYQQVLGQGPQFIFQYYEKEERGRGNFPDRFSARQFPNYSSELNVNALLLGDSALYLCASSQGTEAFFGQGTRLTVV.

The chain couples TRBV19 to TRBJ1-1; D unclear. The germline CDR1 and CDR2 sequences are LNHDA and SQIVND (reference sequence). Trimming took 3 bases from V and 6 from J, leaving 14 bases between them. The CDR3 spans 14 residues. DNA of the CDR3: TGTGCCAGTAGTATGAGACCCCTCGCGCCTGAAGCTTTCTTT. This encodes CASSMRPLAPEAFF.

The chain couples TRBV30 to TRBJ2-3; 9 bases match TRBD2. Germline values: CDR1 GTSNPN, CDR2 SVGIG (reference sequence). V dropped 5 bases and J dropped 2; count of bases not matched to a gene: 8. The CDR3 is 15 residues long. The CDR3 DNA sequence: TGTGCCTGGTCACCAGCGGGAGGTTCCACAGATACGCAGTATTTT. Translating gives CAWSPAGGSTDTQYF.

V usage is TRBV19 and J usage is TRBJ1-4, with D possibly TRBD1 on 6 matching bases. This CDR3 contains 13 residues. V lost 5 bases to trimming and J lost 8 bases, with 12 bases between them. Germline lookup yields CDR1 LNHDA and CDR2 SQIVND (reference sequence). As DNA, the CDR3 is TGTGCCAGTAGTCCGGGACATCGGGAAAAACTGTTTTTT. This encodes CASSPGHREKLFF.

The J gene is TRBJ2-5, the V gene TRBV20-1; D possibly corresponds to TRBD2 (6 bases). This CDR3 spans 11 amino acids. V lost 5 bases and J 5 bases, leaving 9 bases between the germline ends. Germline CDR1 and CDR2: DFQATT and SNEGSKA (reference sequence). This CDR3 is CSAAGRETQYF. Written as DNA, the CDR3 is TGCAGTGCTGCGGGGAGGGAGACCCAGTACTTC.

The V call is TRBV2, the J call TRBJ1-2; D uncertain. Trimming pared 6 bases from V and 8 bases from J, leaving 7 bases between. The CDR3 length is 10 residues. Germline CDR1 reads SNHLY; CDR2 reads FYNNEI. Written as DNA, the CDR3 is TGTGCCAGCAGGATGGGGGGCTACACCTTC. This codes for CASRMGGYTF. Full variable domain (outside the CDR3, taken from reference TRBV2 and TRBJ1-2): EPEVTQTPSHQVTQMGQEVILRCVPISNHLYFYWYRQILGQKVEFLVSFYNNEISEKSEIFDDQFSVERPDGSNFTLKIRSTKLEDSAMYFCASRMGGYTFGSGTRLTVV.

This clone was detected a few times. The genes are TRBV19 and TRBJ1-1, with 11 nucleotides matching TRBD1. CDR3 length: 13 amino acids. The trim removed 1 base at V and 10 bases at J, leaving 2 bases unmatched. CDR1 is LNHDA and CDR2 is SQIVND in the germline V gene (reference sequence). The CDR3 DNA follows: TGTGCCAGTAGTATAGGGACAGGGGGCTCAGCTTTCTTT. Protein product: CASSIGTGGSAFF.